This record concerns one T cell receptor beta chain sequence. Original processing notes: Estimation of nucleated cell counts was performed using reference gene primer amplification. The data were produced by immunoSEQ multiplex PCR, yet TCRdb's version contains in-frame clones alone and is incomplete. V, J and clone size are those of that table, while D and trimming were read from the DNA. The data show 150,000 or so clones, more than 75% seen once. V gave up 6 bases and J gave up 0 bases, with 15 bases separating them. The CDR3 length is 16 residues. CDR1 SNHLY and CDR2 FYNNEI come from the germline V gene. This sample is drawn from a study of blood T cell repertoires in COVID-19.

Sequenced input: PBMCs or T cells enriched from blood (not recorded which). The receptor was derived from a woman aged 45-60 years who had recovered from COVID-19. V usage is TRBV2 and J usage is TRBJ1-5; weak D call: TRBD1 (6 bases). The CDR3 sequence: CASRLDSLGSNQPQHF. CDR3 in DNA: TGTGCCAGCAGGTTGGACAGCCTGGGTAGCAATCAGCCCCAGCATTTT.